The 15 T cell receptor beta chains in this list originate from one sample, sequenced in a study of T cells after yellow fever vaccination (dated by TCRdb to between 2019 and 2020). The receptor library was made with 5' RACE. Sequencing was performed on an Illumina HiSeq 2500. Using fastp at Q25 and MiXCR, TCRdb reprocessed the public reads and kept productive beta chains. Rows with one shared CDR3 protein collapse into an entry with the most common genes and DNA. This sample gives approximately 300,000 distinct CDR3 sequences in total; around 7.3% of them show up just once. Of the sample, over 15% is held by the ten largest clones. The treatment or condition label, as the study defines it: live attenuated yellow fever vaccine strain. The specimen comprised PBMCs, sampled roughly seven weeks after the first yellow fever vaccination. These receptors were taken from a man between 18 and 35 years old who received the YFV17D yellow fever vaccine.

This clonotype has a count of ten or more. The V and J genes are TRBV6-1 and TRBJ2-2; D might be TRBD1 or TRBD2, each matching 5 bases. The CDR3 is made up of 14 amino acids. V lost 6 bases and J 5 bases, leaving 13 bases between the germline ends. Per the germline V gene, CDR1 is MNHNS and CDR2 is SASEGT. In nucleotides, the CDR3 is TGTGCCAGCAGGGGGGAAGGGTCAACCGGGGAGCTGTTTTTT. Protein product: CASRGEGSTGELFF.

This clonotype was observed many times. Here the CDR3 reads CASSAKPSGGYTDTQYF. The DNA for the CDR3 is TGTGCCAGCAGCGCCAAACCTAGCGGGGGGTACACAGATACGCAGTATTTT. The rearrangement joins TRBV7-9 to TRBJ2-3, with 11 bases that match TRBD2. CDR1 is SEHNR and CDR2 is FQNEAQ in the germline V gene (reference sequence). V lost 5 bases to trimming and J lost 2 bases; unmatched junction nucleotides: 9. The CDR3 has 17 residues. Based on the CDR3 plus reference TRBV7-9 and TRBJ2-3, the full variable domain is DTGVSQNPRHKITKRGQNVTFRCDPISEHNRLYWYRQTLGQGPEFLTYFQNEAQLEKSRLLSDRFSAERPKGSFSTLEIQRTEQGDSAMYLCASSAKPSGGYTDTQYFGPGTRLTVL.

This clonotype was counted at least ten times. The genes are TRBV10-3 and TRBJ1-6, with TRBD1 as a possible D gene (5 bases). Germline CDR1 reads ENHRY; CDR2 reads SYGVKD. The V end was cut by 0 bases, the J end by 9 bases, with 12 bases between. The CDR3 is 15 amino acids. The CDR3 sequence: CAISESGVPGSPLHF. The DNA of the CDR3 is TGTGCCATCAGTGAGTCGGGGGTTCCAGGTTCACCCCTCCACTTT.

With respect to this clonotype: At one end the junction does not follow the germline gene, possibly because of a read error. The chain links TRBV20-1 to TRBJ2-1, with 7 bases matching TRBD2. The CDR3 is made up of 16 amino acids. Germline assignment: CDR1 DFQATT and CDR2 SNEGSKA (reference sequence). Here the CDR3 DNA reads TGCTGTGCTAGAGCCGCGGGACTACCTTCCTACAATGAGCAGTTCTTC. Protein product: CCARAAGLPSYNEQFF.

This clonotype has more than one count but fewer than ten. This chain connects TRBV12-5 to TRBJ2-3; D assignment may be TRBD1 or TRBD2 (5 bases each). V lost 2 bases and J 2 bases, leaving 17 bases between the germline ends. From germline, CDR1 is LGHNT and CDR2 FRNRAP. The CDR3 length is 17 residues. Here the CDR3 reads CASGLLLRDRYTDTQYF. CDR3 nucleotide sequence: TGTGCTAGTGGTTTGCTTCTGAGGGACCGCTACACAGATACGCAGTATTTT. Filled out from reference TRBV12-5 and TRBJ2-3, the complete variable domain reads DARVTQTPRHKVTEMGQEVTMRCQPILGHNTVFWYRQTMMQGLELLAYFRNRAPLDDSGMPKDRFSAEMPDATLATLKIQPSEPRDSAVYFCASGLLLRDRYTDTQYFGPGTRLTVL.

The chain has TRBV11-2 and TRBJ2-7; the D gene could be TRBD1 or TRBD2 (5 bases each). From germline, CDR1 is SGHAT and CDR2 FQNNGV. The ends were cut back, 5 bases at V and 5 bases at J, with 19 bases in the middle. This CDR3 contains 15 residues. The CDR3 here is CASSTRDGLGDEQYF. The CDR3 nucleotides read TGTGCCAGCAGCACCCGGGACGGATTAGGCGACGAGCAGTACTTC.

The chain joins TRBV5-1 to TRBJ1-1, with TRBD1 matching over 7 bases. Germline V gives CDR1 SGHRS, CDR2 YFSETQ. With V trimmed by 3 bases and J by 2 bases, 7 bases remained unmatched. The CDR3 runs to 15 residues. The CDR3 nucleotides are TGCGCCAGCAGCTGGCCGGGACAGCTAAACACTGAAGCTTTCTTT. This gives the protein CASSWPGQLNTEAFF.

This clonotype was seen only a few times. The gene calls are TRBV2 and TRBJ1-5, with D perhaps TRBD1 (5 bases). CDR1 SNHLY and CDR2 FYNNEI come from the germline V gene. With 0 bases removed from V and 6 bases from J, the gap between germline ends came to 12 bases. This CDR3 is 15 amino acids long. The CDR3 sequence is CASSEAVGVGQPQHF. CDR3 coding DNA: TGTGCCAGCAGTGAAGCGGTAGGGGTAGGTCAGCCCCAGCATTTT.

This clonotype was seen a few times. The rearrangement uses TRBV7-3 and TRBJ2-1, with 9 bases aligning to TRBD2. The CDR3 consists of 16 residues. The germline V gene encodes CDR1 SGHTA and CDR2 FQGTGA. J lost 5 bases, V lost 0 bases, and 5 bases had no gene match. This CDR3 is CASSLTGIAGDNEQFF. For the CDR3, the DNA is TGTGCCAGCAGCTTAACGGGGATAGCGGGGGACAATGAGCAGTTCTTC.

The chain carries TRBV30 and TRBJ2-5; D is uncertain. Germline CDR1 reads GTSNPN; CDR2 reads SVGIG (reference sequence). The CDR3 runs to 13 residues. V lost 5 bases and J 1 base, leaving 11 bases between the germline ends. CDR3 nucleotides: TGTGCCTGGGGCGACTGGGCCCAAGAGACCCAGTACTTC. This gives the protein CAWGDWAQETQYF. Supplemented by reference TRBV30 and TRBJ2-5, the full variable domain reads SQTIHQWPATLVQPVGSPLSLECTVEGTSNPNLYWYRQAAGRGLQLLFYSVGIGQISSEVPQNLSASRPQDRQFILSSKKLLLSDSGFYLCAWGDWAQETQYFGPGTRLLVL.

Only a few counts were recorded for this clonotype. The rearrangement uses TRBV7-3 and TRBJ2-1, with D hard to call. CDR1 SGHTA and CDR2 FQGTGA come from the germline V gene. The CDR3 spans 13 residues. V was cut by 6 bases and J by 8 bases, with 14 bases left in between. The CDR3 is CASSWTNGDEQFF. The CDR3 DNA sequence: TGTGCCAGCAGTTGGACCAATGGGGATGAGCAGTTCTTC.

This clonotype was counted a few times. The chain couples TRBV7-6 to TRBJ2-5; possibly TRBD2 for D (5 bases). The CDR3 loop spans 14 amino acids. V dropped 0 bases and J dropped 5 bases, with 10 bases sitting between them. CDR1 is SGHVS, CDR2 FNYEAQ, per germline. This chain's CDR3 is CASSLAPRGETQYF. CDR3 nucleotides: TGTGCCAGCAGCTTAGCCCCACGCGGGGAGACCCAGTACTTC.

The rearrangement links TRBV2 to TRBJ1-5; no clear D. V was clipped by 6 bases and J by 6 bases, with 12 bases between them. Germline CDR1 and CDR2: SNHLY and FYNNEI. This CDR3 has 13 residues. CDR3 nucleotide sequence: TGTGCCAGCAGCCCCAGGCTAGGTCAGCCCCAGCATTTT. Its protein product is CASSPRLGQPQHF.

V and J are TRBV5-6 and TRBJ2-3; D unclear. Per the germline V gene, CDR1 is SGHDT and CDR2 is YYEEEE. V lost 4 bases to trimming and J lost 8 bases, with 17 bases between them. The CDR3 sequence is 14 residues long. The CDR3 protein is CASSPPAYSFTQYF. The CDR3 DNA is TGTGCCAGCAGCCCCCCGGCGTATTCCTTTACGCAGTATTTT.

The chain carries TRBV28 and TRBJ2-2; TRBD2 agrees at 9 bases. This CDR3 is built from 17 residues. After removal of 2 bases from V and 0 bases from J, the junction contained 4 bases not matched to a gene. Germline CDR1 MDHEN, CDR2 SYDVKM. The CDR3: CASSLLAGFANTGELFF. The CDR3 DNA follows: TGTGCCAGCAGTTTACTAGCGGGGTTCGCGAACACCGGGGAGCTGTTTTTT. The variable domain in full, completed from reference TRBV28 and TRBJ2-2, reads DVKVTQSSRYLVKRTGEKVFLECVQDMDHENMFWYRQDPGLGLRLIYFSYDVKMKEKGDIPEGYSVSREKKERFSLILESASTNQTSMYLCASSLLAGFANTGELFFGEGSRLTVL.